These T cell receptor beta chains were read from a single sample in a study of T cell responses to AZD1222 COVID-19 vaccine. Generated by immunoSEQ multiplex PCR, the TCRdb table keeps only in-frame clones and is missing some. The sample records over 75,000 clones, 89% being singletons. The material was peripheral blood, obtained on day 0 of AZD1222 vaccination. Receptor source: an adult in good health. Each CDR3 is given with its conserved first and last residue.

j_gene,v_gene,CDR3aa
TRBJ2-4,TRBV15,CATSRDLRDIQYF
TRBJ1-3,TRBV6-5,CASSTLDVSGNTIYF
TRBJ1-5,TRBV27,CANSSFGGGQPQHF
TRBJ2-1,TRBV5-1,CASSRLDRGLGEQFF
TRBJ2-7,TRBV7-8,CASSFPTSIGLGDSYEQYF
TRBJ2-1,TRBV12-1,CASSFSETSGKWSYNEQFF
TRBJ2-1,TRBV6-1,CASSEGYLENEQFF
TRBJ2-1,TRBV15,CATSSGEVSEQFF
TRBJ2-2,TRBV7-3,CASSFLVWGELFF
TRBJ2-3,TRBV19,CASSGGRGDTQYF
TRBJ2-3,TRBV7-9,CASSSGGAGSTIAQYF
TRBJ2-7,TRBV4-2,CASSQAARASGSNEQYF
TRBJ2-3,TRBV27,CASSLMGRADTDTQYF
TRBJ1-5,TRBV3-1/TRBV3-2,CASSQGSGGRPQHF
TRBJ1-3,TRBV29-1,CSVEDPVRSENTIYF
TRBJ1-1,TRBV6-5,CASSFPGALNTEAFF
TRBJ2-2,TRBV4-3,CASSQDPGTSGGATGELFF
TRBJ2-1,TRBV2,CASSEQPGLATNEQFF
TRBJ2-1,TRBV27,CASSLRGIYNEQFF
TRBJ1-2,TRBV30,CAWTITGADYGYTF
TRBJ1-1,TRBV3-1/TRBV3-2,CASLGEAAEAFF
TRBJ2-7,TRBV2,CASSEARDRVREDEQYF
TRBJ1-3,TRBV29-1,CSVFDGSGNTIYF
TRBJ1-4,TRBV7-9,CASSSQNLHLNQGEKLFF
TRBJ1-5,TRBV27,CASRRQGDQPQHF